Below, 31 T cell receptor beta chains from the same sample are listed, as sequenced in a study of CD8+ T cells in alopecia areata. Following RNA extraction, reverse transcription yielded cDNA that acted as the sequencing template. Repertoires were generated with immunoSEQ multiplex PCR, while TCRdb's copy carries only in-frame clones and drops some. The data show fewer than 250,000 clones, 55% to 70% seen once. Noted treatment: oral pan-JAK inhibitor, 5-10 mg twice daily. Material: CD4+ T cells sorted from blood, obtained at week 4, from a patient treated with tofacitinib. These receptor sequences come from a human donor with alopecia areata.

The chain employs TRBV6-5 and TRBJ2-1; no clear D. The CDR3 consists of 14 residues. Trimming pared 6 bases from V and 4 bases from J, leaving 13 bases between. Germline V lookup: CDR1 MNHEY, CDR2 SVGAGI. This CDR3 is CASSPGSGYNEQFF. The DNA for the CDR3 is TGTGCCAGCAGCCCCGGATCCGGTTACAATGAGCAGTTCTTC.

This clone was counted between two and nine times. Other DNA sequences in this specimen translate into the identical CDR3. This rearrangement joins TRBV6-1 to TRBJ1-3; D is unresolved. The CDR3 is 14 amino acids. The V gene lost 7 bases and the J gene lost 0 bases, with 10 bases spanning the gap. Germline V gives CDR1 MNHNS, CDR2 SASEGT. CDR3 loop: CASTQSLSGNTIYF. The CDR3 DNA sequence: TGTGCCAGCACACAGTCCCTCTCTGGAAACACCATATATTTT.

The chain combines TRBV27 with TRBJ2-7; D perhaps matches TRBD1 (7 bases). This CDR3 has 15 amino acids. The germline V gene encodes CDR1 MNHEY and CDR2 SMNVEV (reference sequence). Trimming shortened V by 5 bases and J by 3 bases, and 17 bases separated the two germline ends. CDR3 protein: CASSPAAGGLYEQYF. In nucleotides, the CDR3 is TGTGCCAGCAGTCCCGCGGCAGGGGGACTCTACGAGCAGTACTTC.

The J gene is TRBJ2-2, the V gene TRBV30, with D possibly TRBD1 on 6 matching bases. Germline CDR1 GTSNPN, CDR2 SVGIG (reference sequence). The CDR3 is made up of 14 amino acids. Deletions cut 4 bases from V and 3 bases from J, with 12 bases between. CDR3 in amino acids: CAWTRTAYTGELFF. The CDR3 nucleotides read TGTGCCTGGACCCGGACAGCTTACACCGGGGAGCTGTTTTTT.

This clone has a handful of counts. The chain joins TRBV18 to TRBJ1-4; 7 positions match TRBD1. Germline CDR1 KGHSH, CDR2 LQKENI. J lost 3 bases, V lost 6 bases, and 7 bases had no gene match. This CDR3 spans 15 amino acids. For the CDR3, the DNA is TGTGCCAGCTCGCAAGCACAGGGGCCTAATGAAAAACTGTTTTTT. Its translation is CASSQAQGPNEKLFF.

This chain joins TRBV7-2 and TRBJ1-1; 8 bases agree with TRBD1. Germline trimming cut 1 base from V and 8 bases from J; bases unmatched to any gene: 6. CDR3 size: 14 residues. Germline V gives CDR1 SGHTA, CDR2 FQGNSA. CDR3 residues: CASSLGGPGGEAFF. The DNA for the CDR3 is TGTGCCAGCAGCTTAGGAGGGCCAGGGGGCGAAGCTTTCTTT.

This clone was observed a few times. A read error may account for a junction end that differs from germline. V and J are TRBV6-6 and TRBJ1-3; D unresolved. This CDR3 spans 15 amino acids. Germline V gives CDR1 MNHNY, CDR2 SVGAGI (reference sequence). CDR3 sequence (DNA): TGTGCCAGCTCCAAGGGCCATGGGTCTGGAAACACCATGTATTTT. It is translated as CASSKGHGSGNTMYF.

The rearrangement joins TRBV29-1 to TRBJ2-1, with TRBD1 matching 7 bases. V lost 1 base, J lost 4 bases, and 4 bases stayed unmatched. The length of the CDR3 is 14 residues. Germline V lookup: CDR1 SQVTM, CDR2 ANQGSEA. As DNA, the CDR3 is TGCAGCGTTGAAGCCCCAGGGGGTTACAATGAGCAGTTCTTC. Its protein is CSVEAPGGYNEQFF.

The rearrangement joins TRBV29-1 to TRBJ2-1; 7 positions match TRBD2. V shed 4 bases and J 15 bases; nucleotides not matched to a gene: 12. The CDR3 is 12 amino acids. Germline V lookup: CDR1 SQVTM, CDR2 ANQGSEA. For the CDR3, the DNA is TGCAGCGTTGGTTACCAGCGGGGTTATCCGTTCTTC. This translates into CSVGYQRGYPFF.

This clone was picked up a small number of times. The rearrangement links TRBV15 to TRBJ1-3, with unresolved D. CDR3 length: 16 residues. Germline CDR1 is LNHNV and CDR2 is YYDKDF (reference sequence). Trimming stripped 3 bases from V and 0 bases from J, with 12 bases between. In nucleotides, the CDR3 is TGTGCCACCAGCAGTGAGGCCCTCTACTCTGGAAACACCATATATTTT. Protein sequence: CATSSEALYSGNTIYF.

This chain connects TRBV6-5 to TRBJ1-1; D uncertain. Trimming removed 6 bases at V and 1 base at J, with 6 bases between. CDR1 is MNHEY, CDR2 SVGAGI, per germline. The CDR3 runs to 12 residues. The CDR3 is CASRRANTEAFF. CDR3 sequence (DNA): TGTGCCAGCAGGCGAGCGAACACTGAAGCTTTCTTT.

This chain connects TRBV29-1 to TRBJ2-3; TRBD2 aligns across 10 bases. The CDR3 is made up of 15 amino acids. CDR1 and CDR2 (germline): SQVTM, ANQGSEA. V trimming: 6 bases; J trimming: 3 bases; junction bases outside the gene matches: 9. CDR3 coding DNA: TGCAGCGTCGTCCTACTAGCGGGACTAACAGATACGCAGTATTTT. Translating it yields CSVVLLAGLTDTQYF.

Points on this clone: Other DNA sequences of this sample code for an identical CDR3. The chain recombines TRBV5-1 with TRBJ2-1, with D possibly being TRBD2 (6 bases). The CDR3 loop spans 15 amino acids. Looked up from germline, CDR1 is SGHRS and CDR2 is YFSETQ. V was pared by 0 bases and J by 3 bases, with 10 bases between. The CDR3 is CASSLGSRGYNEQFF. CDR3 coding DNA: TGCGCCAGCAGCTTGGGTTCGCGGGGCTACAATGAGCAGTTCTTC.

This sequence joins TRBV9 and TRBJ2-7; D remains ambiguous. CDR1 is SGDLS, CDR2 YYNGEE, per germline. V was shortened by 3 bases and J by 5 bases, with 9 bases between the two germline ends. This CDR3 region has 12 residues. CDR3 in amino acids: CASSAGSDEQYF. DNA for the CDR3: TGTGCCAGCAGCGCTGGGTCGGACGAGCAGTACTTC.

About this clone itself: The same CDR3 is also encoded by other DNA sequences in this sample. The chain carries TRBV29-1 and TRBJ2-5, with TRBD2 matching over 10 bases. The trim removed 4 bases at V and 5 bases at J, leaving 1 base unmatched. Germline values: CDR1 SQVTM, CDR2 ANQGSEA. The CDR3 has 12 amino acids. The CDR3 loop reads CSVVAGGETQYF. The DNA for the CDR3 is TGCAGCGTTGTAGCGGGGGGTGAGACCCAGTACTTC.

V gene TRBV18 combines with J gene TRBJ2-1, with a possible D match to TRBD2 (6 bases). Germline assignment: CDR1 KGHSH and CDR2 LQKENI. Trimming removed 6 bases at V and 8 bases at J, with 23 bases between. The CDR3 consists of 16 residues. This chain's CDR3 is CASSPFTGLQPHEQFF. DNA for the CDR3: TGTGCCAGCTCCCCTTTCACGGGACTGCAACCCCATGAGCAGTTCTTC.

The CDR3: CSVVSRRETQYF. CDR3 nucleotides: TGCAGCGTTGTGAGTCGCCGGGAGACCCAGTACTTC. The chain uses TRBV29-1 and TRBJ2-5; unclear D gene. Trimming removed 4 bases at V and 5 bases at J, with 11 bases between. The CDR3 runs to 12 residues. Germline assignment: CDR1 SQVTM and CDR2 ANQGSEA.

This clone occurred a few times. This chain joins TRBV30 and TRBJ2-1, with 14 bases that match TRBD2. The ends lost 3 bases at V and 15 bases at J; junction bases unmatched: 10. Germline V lookup: CDR1 GTSNPN, CDR2 SVGIG (reference sequence). This CDR3 has 14 residues. CDR3 region: CAWRGTSGSSQVFF. CDR3 nucleotides: TGTGCCTGGAGGGGGACTAGCGGGAGTAGCCAGGTGTTCTTC.

This clone was observed a few times. The V gene is TRBV7-2, the J gene TRBJ2-7, with 9 bases identical to TRBD2. The length of the CDR3 is 16 residues. The V gene end was trimmed by 5 bases and the J gene end by 5 bases; junction bases not matched to a gene: 13. Germline CDR1 reads SGHTA; CDR2 reads FQGNSA. For the CDR3, the DNA is TGTGCCAGCAGCCAGGGGGGCGGGGTAGCGGGAGACGAGCAGTACTTC. It yields the protein CASSQGGGVAGDEQYF.

This clone was seen a single time. For the CDR3, the DNA is TGTGCCTGGAGCTCACGGGGGGGAGGTCAGCCCCAGCATTTT. Protein product: CAWSSRGGGQPQHF. The V and J genes are TRBV30 and TRBJ1-5, with D possibly being TRBD1 (5 bases). The CDR3 is 14 amino acids. The germline CDR1 and CDR2 sequences are GTSNPN and SVGIG (reference sequence). V lost 3 bases and J lost 6, with 15 bases in between.

V usage is TRBV29-1 and J usage is TRBJ1-4; D gene uncertain. This CDR3 has 14 residues. Deletions cut 4 bases from V and 0 bases from J, with 9 bases between. Germline V gene lookup returns CDR1 SQVTM and CDR2 ANQGSEA. The chain's CDR3 is CSVVPIATNEKLFF. CDR3 DNA sequence: TGCAGCGTTGTACCTATTGCAACTAATGAAAAACTGTTTTTT.

V usage is TRBV2 and J usage is TRBJ1-1; a possible D gene is TRBD1 (5 bases). V was clipped by 3 bases and J by 7 bases, with 9 bases between them. Germline V gives CDR1 SNHLY, CDR2 FYNNEI. This CDR3 contains 12 residues. This chain's CDR3 is CASSEGPIEAFF. The CDR3 coding sequence is TGTGCCAGCAGTGAGGGACCGATTGAAGCTTTCTTT.

This clone is a singleton in its sample. The chain employs TRBV20-1 and TRBJ1-2, with D unresolved. The CDR3 has 10 residues. V was clipped by 5 bases and J by 3 bases, with 4 bases between them. Germline V gene lookup returns CDR1 DFQATT and CDR2 SNEGSKA (reference sequence). The DNA of the CDR3 is TGCAGTGCTGAGGACTATGGCTACACCTTC. It yields the protein CSAEDYGYTF.

The V gene is TRBV18, the J gene TRBJ2-3, with TRBD2 identical over 9 bases. This CDR3 is 16 amino acids long. Germline trimming cut 2 bases from V and 2 bases from J; bases unmatched to any gene: 5. CDR1 is KGHSH, CDR2 LQKENI, per germline. CDR3 coding DNA: TGTGCCAGCTCACCAGGGACTAGCAGTACCACAGATACGCAGTATTTT. The encoded protein is CASSPGTSSTTDTQYF.

J is TRBJ2-1 and V is TRBV7-2; TRBD1 or TRBD2 may be the D gene (5 bases each). The CDR3 spans 15 residues. Germline-derived CDR1 and CDR2 are SGHTA and FQGNSA. Trimming removed 4 bases at V and 2 bases at J, with 12 bases between. CDR3 nucleotides: TGTGCCAGCAGCTCCCCTCGGGACGCCTACAATGAGCAGTTCTTC. This sequence encodes CASSSPRDAYNEQFF.

The sample holds one count of this clone. This chain connects TRBV4-2 to TRBJ2-3; 8 bases are a match to TRBD1. The CDR3 has 19 residues. J lost 3 bases, V lost 0 bases, and 14 bases had no gene match. Germline loops: CDR1 LGHNA, CDR2 YNFKEQ. CDR3 protein: CASSQDYIVGTGGTDTQYF. The DNA for the CDR3 is TGTGCCAGCAGCCAAGATTATATAGTTGGAACAGGGGGAACAGATACGCAGTATTTT.

The sample holds one count of this clone. V usage is TRBV30 and J usage is TRBJ2-7, with D tentatively TRBD2 (6 bases). Germline V gene lookup returns CDR1 GTSNPN and CDR2 SVGIG (reference sequence). V gave up 3 bases and J gave up 6 bases, with 15 bases separating them. There are 13 residues in the CDR3. CDR3 sequence: CAWRGGAVGEQYF. As DNA, the CDR3 is TGTGCCTGGAGAGGCGGGGCGGTCGGCGAGCAGTACTTC.

This chain links TRBV2 with TRBJ1-1; D possibly corresponds to TRBD1 (5 bases). The CDR3 sequence is 13 residues long. From germline, CDR1 is SNHLY and CDR2 FYNNEI. V was cut by 6 bases and J by 0 bases, with 8 bases left in between. CDR3: CASRGGMNTEAFF. CDR3 nucleotides: TGTGCCAGCAGGGGGGGGATGAACACTGAAGCTTTCTTT.

The rearrangement links TRBV6-5 to TRBJ1-5, with 10 bases matching TRBD1. There are 15 residues in the CDR3. Germline V gene sequence: CDR1 MNHEY, CDR2 SVGAGI. Trimming took 5 bases from V and 1 from J; bases not matched to a gene: 2. The DNA for the CDR3 is TGTGCCAGCAGTCGGGACAGGGGCAGCAATCAGCCCCAGCATTTT. Amino acids: CASSRDRGSNQPQHF.

The chain recombines TRBV29-1 with TRBJ2-7; perhaps D is TRBD1 or TRBD2 (5 bases each). The CDR3 is 13 residues long. The V gene's germline CDR1 is SQVTM and CDR2 ANQGSEA. Trimming took off 7 bases at V and 0 bases at J, with 13 bases between the two ends. The CDR3 coding sequence is TGCAGCGCCGGGACCGCCACCTCCTACGAGCAGTACTTC. Amino acid sequence: CSAGTATSYEQYF.

The V call is TRBV18, the J call TRBJ1-1; unclear D gene. The V end lost 3 bases, the J end lost 0 bases, and 2 bases lay between the germline ends. This CDR3 comprises 12 residues. The V gene's germline CDR1 is KGHSH and CDR2 LQKENI. CDR3 DNA: TGTGCCAGCTCACCCCTGAACACTGAAGCTTTCTTT. Amino acid sequence: CASSPLNTEAFF. Combining the CDR3 with reference TRBV18 and TRBJ1-1 gives the whole variable domain NAGVMQNPRHLVRRRGQEARLRCSPMKGHSHVYWYRQLPEEGLKFMVYLQKENIIDESGMPKERFSAEFPKEGPSILRIQQVVRGDSAAYFCASSPLNTEAFFGQGTRLTVV.